Listed here are 24 T cell receptor beta chains from one sample, sequenced in a study of cytomegalovirus exposure and HLA in healthy donors (dated by TCRdb to 2015 to 2018). Library method: the immunoSEQ multiplex PCR assay. The multiplex PCR relied on a mix of 60 forward primers for TCR Vbeta segments and 13 reverse primers for TCR Jbeta segments. Drawn from immuneACCESS, this table holds only the in-frame rearrangements with V and J called that TCRdb kept. Clones are partly lost; checked studies trace under half to an unresolved V gene and leave the rest unexplained. This sample comprises tens of thousands of clones, just under 70% of them detected only once. Jointly, the top ten make up roughly 4.5% of the sample. The source material was PBMCs. All receptors derive from a woman aged 50 to 60 in good health and CMV-seronegative.

V usage is TRBV6-5 and J usage is TRBJ1-5, with TRBD1 matching over 12 bases. This CDR3 is 14 amino acids long. Germline trimming cut 8 bases from V and 3 bases from J; bases unmatched to any gene: 2. Germline V gene lookup returns CDR1 MNHEY and CDR2 SVGAGI. This CDR3 is CASGTGGHNQPQHF. DNA for the CDR3: TGTGCCAGCGGGACAGGGGGCCACAATCAGCCCCAGCATTTT.

This chain connects TRBV5-1 to TRBJ1-3, with D unclear. Trimming took 0 bases from V and 1 from J, leaving 8 bases between them. Germline V gives CDR1 SGHRS, CDR2 YFSETQ. CDR3 length: 15 residues. The CDR3: CASSLDSRSGNTIYF. The CDR3 DNA follows: TGCGCCAGCAGCTTGGACTCACGATCTGGAAACACCATATATTTT.

This clone has only one observation. The V call is TRBV7-3, the J call TRBJ1-2; TRBD1 agrees at 7 bases. Germline CDR1 reads SGHTA; CDR2 reads FQGTGA. Trimming at V came to 4 bases and at J to 4 bases, leaving 3 bases not matched to a gene. The CDR3 loop spans 13 amino acids. The CDR3: CASSSTGTYGYTF. DNA of the CDR3: TGTGCCAGCAGCTCGACAGGGACCTATGGCTACACCTTC.

J is TRBJ2-5 and V is TRBV29-1, with D tentatively TRBD1 (6 bases). Deletions cut 7 bases from V and 1 base from J, with 10 bases between. Germline V gene sequence: CDR1 SQVTM, CDR2 ANQGSEA. CDR3 size: 12 residues. The CDR3 nucleotides are TGCAGCGGGTCGACAGGCCAAGAGACCCAGTACTTC. Translating gives CSGSTGQETQYF.

V gene TRBV15 combines with J gene TRBJ2-2; the D is unclear. The CDR3 is 15 residues long. V was cut by 1 base and J by 4 bases, with 10 bases left in between. Germline lookup yields CDR1 LNHNV and CDR2 YYDKDF (reference sequence). CDR3 amino acids: CATSRVAESTGELFF. For the CDR3, the DNA is TGTGCCACCAGCAGAGTGGCAGAAAGCACCGGGGAGCTGTTTTTT.

The chain combines TRBV28 with TRBJ1-5; TRBD1 matches 12 bases. The CDR3 is 16 amino acids. Trimming at V came to 2 bases and at J to 3 bases, leaving 2 bases not matched to a gene. The germline V gene encodes CDR1 MDHEN and CDR2 SYDVKM. The CDR3 spells CASSLGTGGFNQPQHF. CDR3 bases: TGTGCCAGCAGTTTAGGGACAGGGGGCTTCAATCAGCCCCAGCATTTT.

The rearrangement joins TRBV6-5 to TRBJ2-3; D is possibly TRBD1 (6 bases). The CDR3 length is 15 residues. V was pared by 5 bases and J by 6 bases, with 18 bases between. The germline V gene encodes CDR1 MNHEY and CDR2 SVGAGI. Here the CDR3 reads CASSITGLGVDTQYF. In DNA, the CDR3 is TGTGCCAGCAGTATCACAGGGTTGGGGGTGGATACGCAGTATTTT.

This clone was observed a single time. The chain carries TRBV5-1 and TRBJ2-7; 9 positions match TRBD1. The V and J ends lost 6 bases and 1 base, in that order; junction bases with no gene match: 8. The CDR3 is 15 amino acids. Germline V gene lookup returns CDR1 SGHRS and CDR2 YFSETQ. This chain's CDR3 is CASMWGQGPSYEQYF. The DNA of the CDR3 is TGCGCCAGCATGTGGGGACAGGGACCTTCCTACGAGCAGTACTTC.

With regard to this clone: Germline is not matched at one junction end, which may reflect a read error. The rearrangement links TRBV2 to TRBJ1-1; D unresolved. Per germline, CDR1 SNHLY and CDR2 FYNNEI. This CDR3 spans 12 amino acids. The CDR3 nucleotides read TGTGCCAGCAGTGCTGCGAACACTAAAGCTTTCTTT. Protein sequence: CASSAANTKAFF.

The rearrangement uses TRBV14 and TRBJ2-2; a possible D gene is TRBD1 (6 bases). CDR1 is SGHDN, CDR2 FVKESK, per germline. The CDR3 runs 14 residues. Trimming took off 2 bases at V and 7 bases at J, with 11 bases between the two ends. The CDR3 region has the DNA TGTGCCAGCAGCCAAAACAGGGTCATCGGGGAGCTGTTTTTT. It yields the protein CASSQNRVIGELFF.

V is TRBV5-6 and J is TRBJ2-3; 8 positions agree with TRBD2. In germline, CDR1 is SGHDT, CDR2 YYEEEE. V dropped 4 bases and J dropped 6; count of bases not matched to a gene: 13. The CDR3 contains 16 residues. Here the CDR3 DNA reads TGTGCCAGCAGCAGAGGACTAGCCGCGGCTATGGATACGCAGTATTTT. Amino acid sequence: CASSRGLAAAMDTQYF.

The J gene is TRBJ1-5, the V gene TRBV5-1, with no clear D. The germline V gene encodes CDR1 SGHRS and CDR2 YFSETQ. This CDR3 spans 13 amino acids. Trimming cost V 1 base and J 4 bases, with 6 bases left between them. The CDR3 coding sequence is TGCGCCAGCAGCTTGTCAGGAAATCAGCCCCAGCATTTT. This gives the protein CASSLSGNQPQHF.

V usage is TRBV29-1 and J usage is TRBJ1-2, with D hard to call. Trimming took off 0 bases at V and 5 bases at J, with 13 bases between the two ends. CDR1 is SQVTM, CDR2 ANQGSEA, per germline. This CDR3 is built from 14 residues. The CDR3 DNA follows: TGCAGCGTTGAAGATCCGCCGGAGAGTTATGGCTACACCTTC. Its translation: CSVEDPPESYGYTF.

J is TRBJ1-1 and V is TRBV6-6; 7 positions agree with TRBD1. V shed 6 bases and J 3 bases; nucleotides not matched to a gene: 4. Germline V lookup: CDR1 MNHNY, CDR2 SVGAGI (reference sequence). The CDR3 runs to 13 residues. DNA for the CDR3: TGTGCCAGCAGCAACAGGGGAGACACTGAAGCTTTCTTT. Translated, it gives CASSNRGDTEAFF.

This chain links TRBV5-1 with TRBJ1-2; D is ambiguous. This CDR3 has 12 amino acids. Germline loops: CDR1 SGHRS, CDR2 YFSETQ. V was pared by 2 bases and J by 4 bases, with 6 bases between. CDR3 nucleotide sequence: TGCGCCAGCAGCTTAGAGGGCTATGGCTACACCTTC. It yields the protein CASSLEGYGYTF. Full variable domain (outside the CDR3, taken from reference TRBV5-1 and TRBJ1-2): KAGVTQTPRYLIKTRGQQVTLSCSPISGHRSVSWYQQTPGQGLQFLFEYFSETQRNKGNFPGRFSGRQFSNSRSEMNVSTLELGDSALYLCASSLEGYGYTFGSGTRLTVV.

The chain is built from TRBV27 and TRBJ2-7; D might be TRBD2 (5 bases). Trimming stripped 6 bases from V and 3 bases from J, with 12 bases between. CDR1 and CDR2 (germline): MNHEY, SMNVEV (reference sequence). CDR3 length equals 13 residues. The CDR3 nucleotides are TGTGCCAGCAGCCGGGGAGTGCGCTACGAGCAGTACTTC. Protein product: CASSRGVRYEQYF.

The chain has TRBV5-6 and TRBJ2-7; D may be TRBD2 (5 bases). The CDR3 runs 14 residues. Trimming left V 2 bases short and J 3 bases short, with 12 bases between. CDR1 and CDR2 from the germline V gene are SGHDT and YYEEEE. This chain's CDR3 is CASSFSWRFYEQYF. CDR3 nucleotides: TGTGCCAGCAGCTTTAGCTGGAGGTTCTACGAGCAGTACTTC.

V is TRBV13 and J is TRBJ1-4; D unclear. The CDR3 sequence is 13 residues long. The V end was cut by 5 bases, the J end by 7 bases, with 11 bases between. In germline, CDR1 is PRHDT, CDR2 FYEKMQ (reference sequence). The CDR3 protein is CASSTGRSEKLFF. DNA of the CDR3: TGTGCCAGCAGCACCGGAAGGAGTGAAAAACTGTTTTTT. Together with reference TRBV13 and TRBJ1-4, the CDR3 gives the full variable domain: AAGVIQSPRHLIKEKRETATLKCYPIPRHDTVYWYQQGPGQDPQFLISFYEKMQSDKGSIPDRFSAQQFSDYHSELNMSSLELGDSALYFCASSTGRSEKLFFGSGTQLSVL.

The chain has TRBV11-2 and TRBJ2-1, with TRBD2 matching 8 bases. Trimming cost V 2 bases and J 4 bases; bases outside gene matches: 4. Germline V gene data show CDR1 as SGHAT and CDR2 as FQNNGV. This CDR3 spans 15 amino acids. The CDR3 protein is CASSLSAGAYNEQFF. For the CDR3, the DNA is TGTGCCAGCAGCTTATCAGCGGGGGCTTACAATGAGCAGTTCTTC.

The chain is built from TRBV29-1 and TRBJ2-5, with D perhaps matching TRBD2 (5 bases). The CDR3 has 16 amino acids. The germline CDR1 and CDR2 sequences are SQVTM and ANQGSEA. Trimming pared 0 bases from V and 7 bases from J, leaving 21 bases between. CDR3 sequence (DNA): TGCAGCGTTGAAGATCAATGGAAATGGAAGGCGGGGACCCAGTACTTC. Its translation is CSVEDQWKWKAGTQYF.

The CDR3 DNA reads as TGTGCCAGCAGCCACCCTGGGACAGGTTCTGGAAACACCATATATTTT. Translated, it gives CASSHPGTGSGNTIYF. This chain uses TRBV11-2 with TRBJ1-3, with TRBD1 matching 8 bases. J lost 1 base, V lost 5 bases, and 7 bases had no gene match. Per the germline V gene, CDR1 is SGHAT and CDR2 is FQNNGV. CDR3 length: 16 residues. Filled out from reference TRBV11-2 and TRBJ1-3, the complete variable domain reads EAGVAQSPRYKIIEKRQSVAFWCNPISGHATLYWYQQILGQGPKLLIQFQNNGVVDDSQLPKDRFSAERLKGVDSTLKIQPAKLEDSAVYLCASSHPGTGSGNTIYFGEGSWLTVV.

This rearrangement joins TRBV2 to TRBJ2-7; unclear D gene. The CDR3 has 12 residues. CDR1 is SNHLY and CDR2 is FYNNEI in the germline V gene. Trimming pared 5 bases from V and 4 bases from J, leaving 9 bases between. CDR3 DNA sequence: TGTGCCAGCAGTCACCGGGTATACGAGCAGTACTTC. Translating gives CASSHRVYEQYF.

The chain is built from TRBV5-1 and TRBJ2-3; no reliable D call. Germline-derived CDR1 and CDR2 are SGHRS and YFSETQ. V dropped 0 bases and J dropped 5 bases, with 7 bases sitting between them. The CDR3 loop spans 13 amino acids. CDR3 sequence reads: CASSLEAGDTQYF. The CDR3, as DNA: TGCGCCAGCAGCTTGGAGGCAGGAGATACGCAGTATTTT.

This chain joins TRBV29-1 and TRBJ2-1; possibly TRBD2 for D (5 bases). Germline V CDR1 and CDR2: SQVTM, ANQGSEA. The CDR3 is made up of 13 amino acids. Trimming took 6 bases from V and 6 from J, leaving 15 bases between them. The CDR3 DNA follows: TGCAGCGTAGACCCCCGAGGGCTCAATGAGCAGTTCTTC. This codes for CSVDPRGLNEQFF.